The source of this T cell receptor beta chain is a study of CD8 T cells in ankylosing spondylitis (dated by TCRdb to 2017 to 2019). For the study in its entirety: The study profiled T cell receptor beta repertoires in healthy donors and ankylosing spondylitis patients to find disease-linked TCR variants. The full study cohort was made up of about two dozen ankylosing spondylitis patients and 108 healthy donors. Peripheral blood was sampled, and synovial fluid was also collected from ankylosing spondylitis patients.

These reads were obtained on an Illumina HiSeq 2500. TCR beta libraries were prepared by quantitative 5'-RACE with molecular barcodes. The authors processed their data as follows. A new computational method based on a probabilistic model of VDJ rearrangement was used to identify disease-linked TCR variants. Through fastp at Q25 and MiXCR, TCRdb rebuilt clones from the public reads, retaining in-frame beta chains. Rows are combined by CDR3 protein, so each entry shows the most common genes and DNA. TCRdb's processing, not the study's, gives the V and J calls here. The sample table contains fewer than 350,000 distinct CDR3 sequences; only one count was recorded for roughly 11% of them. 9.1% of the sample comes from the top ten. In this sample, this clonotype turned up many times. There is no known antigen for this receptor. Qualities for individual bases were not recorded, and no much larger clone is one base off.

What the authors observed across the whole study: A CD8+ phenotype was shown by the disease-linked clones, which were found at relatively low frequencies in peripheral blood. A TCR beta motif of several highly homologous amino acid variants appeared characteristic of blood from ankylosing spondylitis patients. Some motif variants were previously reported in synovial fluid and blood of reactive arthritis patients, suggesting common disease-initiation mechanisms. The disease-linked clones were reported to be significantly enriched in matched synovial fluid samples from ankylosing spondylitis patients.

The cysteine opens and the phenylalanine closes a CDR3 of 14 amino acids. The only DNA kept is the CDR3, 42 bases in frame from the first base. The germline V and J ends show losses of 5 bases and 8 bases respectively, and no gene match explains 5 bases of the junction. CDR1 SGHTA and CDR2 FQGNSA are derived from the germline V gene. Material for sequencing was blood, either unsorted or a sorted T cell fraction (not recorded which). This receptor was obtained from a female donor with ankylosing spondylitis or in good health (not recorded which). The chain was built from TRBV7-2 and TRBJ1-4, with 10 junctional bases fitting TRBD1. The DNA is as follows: TGTGCCAGCAGCGAAGACAGGGGGCCCGAAAAACTGTTTTTT. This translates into CASSEDRGPEKLFF.